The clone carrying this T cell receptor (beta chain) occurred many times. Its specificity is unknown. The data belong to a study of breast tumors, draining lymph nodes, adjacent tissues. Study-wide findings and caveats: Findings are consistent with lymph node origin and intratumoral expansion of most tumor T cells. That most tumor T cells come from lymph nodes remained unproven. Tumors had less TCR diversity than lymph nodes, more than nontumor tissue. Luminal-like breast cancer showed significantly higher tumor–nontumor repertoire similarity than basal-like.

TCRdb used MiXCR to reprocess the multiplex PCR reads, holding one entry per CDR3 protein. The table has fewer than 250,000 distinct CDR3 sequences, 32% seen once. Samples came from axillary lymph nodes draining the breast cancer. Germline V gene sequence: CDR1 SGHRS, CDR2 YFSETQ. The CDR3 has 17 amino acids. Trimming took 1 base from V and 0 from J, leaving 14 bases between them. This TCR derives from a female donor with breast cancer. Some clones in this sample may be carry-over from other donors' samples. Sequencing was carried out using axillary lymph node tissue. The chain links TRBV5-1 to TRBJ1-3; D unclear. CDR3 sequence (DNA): TGCGCCAGCAGCTTGACCGCAGGACTGAGCTCTGGAAACACCATATATTTT. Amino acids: CASSLTAGLSSGNTIYF.